Below, 30 T cell receptor beta chains from the same sample are listed, as sequenced in a study of tumor-infiltrating lymphocytes in primary liver carcinoma. Researchers generated TCR beta cDNA from 500 ng of total RNA, relying on a constant-region primer. Three-round nested multiplex PCR performed with slightly modified ARM-PCR produced the TCR beta libraries. The two initial PCR rounds, around 11 cycles each, used TRBV1-TRBV30 forward and C-beta reverse primers. TCRdb redid the calling of the multiplex PCR reads with MiXCR, one entry per CDR3 protein. Of about 320,000 distinct CDR3 sequences listed, about three fifths are singletons. Extraction also yielded germline DNA, while blood RNA was obtained from unsorted whole blood. Input material: peripheral blood. These receptors originate from a woman in her 30s with primary liver carcinoma and hepatitis B virus infection.

The gene calls are TRBV5-1 and TRBJ2-3; 7 bases map to TRBD1. V was clipped by 6 bases and J by 4 bases; unmatched bases: 8. The CDR3 contains 14 residues. Germline V gives CDR1 SGHRS, CDR2 YFSETQ. The CDR3 DNA reads as TGCGCCAGCACCTGGGACAGAGTGGCAGATACGCAGTATTTT. This encodes CASTWDRVADTQYF.

This clonotype was detected ten times or more. This chain connects TRBV4-1 to TRBJ1-5; D call uncertain. Germline loops: CDR1 MGHRA, CDR2 YSYEKL. The CDR3 extends over 14 amino acids. The V and J ends lost 0 bases and 5 bases respectively, with 8 bases between them. In DNA, the CDR3 is TGCGCCAGCAGCCAAGATCTCCTTTATCAGCCCCAGCATTTT. Amino acids: CASSQDLLYQPQHF.

This chain uses TRBV29-1 with TRBJ1-2, with 8 bases matching TRBD1. This CDR3 comprises 13 residues. V was pared by 6 bases and J by 4 bases, with 7 bases of the junction left unmatched. Germline V gives CDR1 SQVTM, CDR2 ANQGSEA. The CDR3 region has the DNA TGCAGCGTACCGACAGGGGTTTTCTATGGCTACACCTTC. It translates to CSVPTGVFYGYTF.

The rearrangement joins TRBV4-1 to TRBJ2-1; 8 bases fit TRBD2. The germline CDR1 and CDR2 sequences are MGHRA and YSYEKL. Trimming at V came to 1 base and at J to 4 bases, leaving 3 bases not matched to a gene. CDR3 length: 15 amino acids. The chain's CDR3 is CASSQVGGRYNEQFF. CDR3 nucleotide sequence: TGCGCCAGCAGCCAAGTGGGCGGGAGGTACAATGAGCAGTTCTTC.

As concerns this clonotype: The junction departs from the called germline gene at one end, perhaps through a read error. The J gene is TRBJ2-7, the V gene TRBV11-3; 11 bases fit TRBD1. Germline-derived CDR1 and CDR2 are SGHNT and YENEEA. There are 15 residues in the CDR3. The CDR3 bases are TGTGCCAGTAGCTTATACGGGACAGGGGGCTACGAGCAGTACTTC. Encoded protein: CASSLYGTGGYEQYF. The full variable domain, its missing parts supplied by reference TRBV11-3 and TRBJ2-7, is EAGVVQSPRYKIIEKKQPVAFWCNPISGHNTLYWYLQNLGQGPELLIRYENEEAVDDSQLPKDRFSAERLKGVDSTLKIQPAELGDSAVYLCASSLYGTGGYEQYFGPGTRLTVT.

This clonotype has only a few counts. The chain joins TRBV6-6 to TRBJ2-5; the match to TRBD1 covers 8 bases. V was pared by 2 bases and J by 0 bases, with 5 bases of the junction left unmatched. The CDR3 contains 16 residues. The V gene's germline CDR1 is MNHNY and CDR2 SVGAGI (reference sequence). This chain's CDR3 is CASSYLDRGYQETQYF. In DNA form, the CDR3 reads TGTGCCAGCAGTTACCTTGACAGGGGATACCAAGAGACCCAGTACTTC.

In this sample, this clonotype turned up many times. The chain links TRBV11-2 to TRBJ1-1; D possibly corresponds to TRBD1 (5 bases). This CDR3 region has 13 residues. CDR1 is SGHAT and CDR2 is FQNNGV in the germline V gene. The ends were cut back, 2 bases at V and 6 bases at J, with 10 bases in the middle. The CDR3 is CASSLRGDAEAFF. The DNA of the CDR3 is TGTGCCAGCAGCTTAAGAGGGGATGCTGAAGCTTTCTTT.

V gene TRBV11-2 combines with J gene TRBJ1-6; D perhaps matches TRBD1 (5 bases). This CDR3 has 16 amino acids. The germline gives CDR1 SGHAT, CDR2 FQNNGV. Deletions cut 5 bases from V and 9 bases from J, with 20 bases between. In DNA, the CDR3 is TGTGCCAGCAGCCTAAGGACATCGGAGAGGGTTTCACCCCTCCACTTT. It encodes CASSLRTSERVSPLHF.

This clonotype was observed many times. J is TRBJ2-5 and V is TRBV12-3 or TRBV12-4; 12 bases fit TRBD2. The CDR3 runs 17 residues. V lost 4 bases and J lost 4; bases outside the gene matches: 10. For the CDR3, the DNA is TGTGCCAGCAGTTACCAGACTAGCGGGAGTGGTGGAGAGACCCAGTACTTC. Translated, it gives CASSYQTSGSGGETQYF.

At least ten counts were recorded for this clonotype. The chain is built from TRBV11-2 and TRBJ2-2, with no clear D. The V gene lost 3 bases and the J gene lost 3 bases, with 5 bases spanning the gap. The CDR3 covers 13 residues. Germline CDR1 and CDR2: SGHAT and FQNNGV. CDR3 sequence: CASSFQDTGELFF. The CDR3 region has the DNA TGTGCCAGCAGCTTTCAGGACACCGGGGAGCTGTTTTTT.

With respect to this clonotype: An end of the junction differs from the germline gene, which may be a read error. V is TRBV11-2 and J is TRBJ2-1; D may correspond to TRBD1 or TRBD2 (5 bases each). The germline CDR1 and CDR2 sequences are SGHAT and FQNNGV. This CDR3 has 14 amino acids. CDR3 DNA sequence: TGTGTCAGCGGCTTAGAGGCGGGTGTAAGGGGGCAGTTCTTC. As protein: CVSGLEAGVRGQFF.

A remark on this clonotype: A much larger clone differs from this one at a single base, so this may be a read error. This rearrangement joins TRBV11-2 to TRBJ2-3; D possibly corresponds to TRBD1 (7 bases). The CDR3 sequence is 15 residues long. Germline V gives CDR1 SGHAT, CDR2 FQNNGV. The CDR3 here is CASSLDQGEADTLYF. The DNA of the CDR3 is TGTGCCAGCAGCTTAGATCAGGGGGAGGCAGATACGCTGTATTTT.

Concerning this clonotype itself: One end of the junction fails to match germline, which may point to a read error. The CDR3: CANSPYSPLYF. DNA for the CDR3: TGTGCCAACAGCCCATATTCACCCCTCTACTTT. The chain recombines TRBV11-2 with TRBJ1-6; D call uncertain. The CDR3 contains 11 residues. Germline V CDR1 and CDR2: SGHAT, FQNNGV.

The chain is built from TRBV11-2 and TRBJ1-1; D remains unclear. CDR3 size: 16 residues. Germline CDR1 and CDR2: SGHAT and FQNNGV. CDR3 amino acids: CASGLGRYERGTEAFF. In nucleotides, the CDR3 is TGTGCAAGCGGCTTAGGGAGGTACGAAAGAGGCACTGAAGCTTTCTTT.

Details on this clonotype: A read error is possible here, since a much larger clone lies one base away. The rearrangement links TRBV7-9 to TRBJ2-5; D is possibly TRBD1 or TRBD2 (5 bases each). V was cut by 1 base and J by 4 bases, with 13 bases left in between. The germline gives CDR1 SEHNR, CDR2 FQNEAQ (reference sequence). The CDR3 runs 15 residues. The CDR3 DNA is TGTGCCAGCAGCTTAGGGACACTAGGCCGAGAGACCCAGTACTTC. This codes for CASSLGTLGRETQYF.

About this clonotype: A much more abundant neighbour one base away suggests this may be a read error. V gene TRBV12-5 combines with J gene TRBJ2-1; the match to TRBD1 covers 9 bases. The CDR3 is 15 residues long. Germline CDR1 LGHNT, CDR2 FRNRAP. CDR3 region: CACGLVQQGAGEQFF. In DNA, the CDR3 is TGTGCTTGTGGTTTGGTACAACAGGGGGCAGGTGAGCAGTTCTTC.

In the case of this clonotype: Germline is not matched at one junction end, which may reflect a read error. The chain has TRBV10-3 and TRBJ2-3; 10 nucleotides agree with TRBD2. CDR3 length: 16 amino acids. Germline V gene lookup returns CDR1 ENHRY and CDR2 SYGVKD. In DNA form, the CDR3 reads TGTGCCATCGGGTCCGGGGCGCTAGCGGGAGCAGATACGCGGTATTTT. Translating it yields CAIGSGALAGADTRYF.

This clonotype showed up just a few times. The CDR3 nucleotides read TGTGCCAGCAGCTCTTGGGGTGAGAAGACCCAGTACTTC. Translated: CASSSWGEKTQYF. The gene calls are TRBV5-6 and TRBJ2-5; no clear D. CDR1 is SGHDT and CDR2 is YYEEEE in the germline V gene. V was trimmed by 3 bases and J by 6 bases, leaving 12 bases between them. The CDR3 consists of 13 residues.

This clonotype was seen at least ten times. The gene calls are TRBV6-6 and TRBJ2-7; 7 positions match TRBD2. Trimming cost V 2 bases and J 3 bases; bases outside gene matches: 4. Germline assignment: CDR1 MNHNY and CDR2 SVGAGI (reference sequence). This CDR3 comprises 14 residues. The CDR3 nucleotides are TGTGCCAGCAGTTACACGGGACTAAACTACGAGCAGTACTTC. Encoded protein: CASSYTGLNYEQYF.

Note on this clonotype: This may arise from a read error, as a much more abundant clone is one base away. The V and J genes are TRBV4-1 and TRBJ1-2; D is unclear. The CDR3 contains 12 residues. Trimming cost V 0 bases and J 3 bases, with 2 bases left between them. Germline CDR1 is MGHRA and CDR2 is YSYEKL. The CDR3 nucleotides read TGCGCCAGCAGCCAAGAGCACTATGGCTACACCTTC. It is translated as CASSQEHYGYTF.

The CDR3 DNA sequence: TGCAGCGTTAACCCCGGGTCAGCGGGCTACGAGCAGTACTTC. Its protein is CSVNPGSAGYEQYF. The chain links TRBV29-1 to TRBJ2-7; tentatively, D is TRBD2 (6 bases). CDR1 and CDR2 from the germline V gene are SQVTM and ANQGSEA. V dropped 5 bases and J dropped 3 bases, with 17 bases sitting between them. The CDR3 contains 14 residues.

About this clonotype: This CDR3 is missing its conserved last phenylalanine or tryptophan, likely due to a read error. No DNA is shown, since the ends of the CDR3 on it are uncertain; the CDR3 is the one TCRdb lists. The chain has TRBV5-4 and TRBJ2-3; TRBD2, as called in the table, went unchecked against the DNA. Germline CDR1 reads SGHNT; CDR2 reads YYREEE (reference sequence). A total of 16 residues make up the CDR3, ends included. The CDR3 sequence: CASSLGLAGNADTHYL.

The rearrangement joins TRBV11-2 to TRBJ2-3, with TRBD2 matching 14 bases. After removal of 4 bases from V and 6 bases from J, the junction contained 6 bases not matched to a gene. In germline, CDR1 is SGHAT, CDR2 FQNNGV. The CDR3 contains 16 residues. Here the CDR3 reads CASSSLGLAGVDTQYF. Written as DNA, the CDR3 is TGTGCCAGCAGCTCCCTGGGACTAGCGGGAGTGGATACGCAGTATTTT. Supplemented by reference TRBV11-2 and TRBJ2-3, the full variable domain reads EAGVAQSPRYKIIEKRQSVAFWCNPISGHATLYWYQQILGQGPKLLIQFQNNGVVDDSQLPKDRFSAERLKGVDSTLKIQPAKLEDSAVYLCASSSLGLAGVDTQYFGPGTRLTVL.

A remark on this clonotype: The junction departs from the called germline gene at one end, perhaps through a read error. The chain uses TRBV6-1 and TRBJ2-7; 11 nucleotides match TRBD2. The CDR3 totals 15 residues. Germline V gene sequence: CDR1 MNHNS, CDR2 SASEGT. The DNA of the CDR3 is TGTGCCAGCAGTAGCGGGACTAGCGGAACCTACGGGCAGTACTTC. This codes for CASSSGTSGTYGQYF.

Worth noting for this clonotype: This could be a read error, since a much larger clone is one nucleotide away. The J gene is TRBJ2-3, the V gene TRBV12-5; unclear D gene. The CDR3 has 16 residues. Per germline, CDR1 LGHNT and CDR2 FRNRAP. The CDR3 loop reads CASGLAPDGSIDTQYF. CDR3 sequence (DNA): TGTGCTAGTGGTTTGGCCCCGGACGGCAGCATAGATACGCAGTATTTT.

This clonotype showed up just once. This may stem from a read error, because a much larger clone lies one nucleotide away. The gene calls are TRBV29-1 and TRBJ1-5; the D is unclear. Germline CDR1 SQVTM, CDR2 ANQGSEA. CDR3 length equals 13 residues. As DNA, the CDR3 is TGCAGCGTTGTTACGGCCTCCAATCAGTCCCAGCATTTT. Its protein product is CSVVTASNQSQHF. Based on the CDR3 plus reference TRBV29-1 and TRBJ1-5, the full variable domain is SAVISQKPSRDICQRGTSLTIQCQVDSQVTMMFWYRQQPGQSLTLIATANQGSEATYESGFVIDKFPISRPNLTFSTLTVSNMSPEDSSIYLCSVVTASNQSQHFGDGTRLSIL.

As regards this clonotype: Its ends do not fully match the called genes, so a read error is possible. The rearrangement links TRBV7-9 to TRBJ2-4, with D possibly being TRBD2 (5 bases). Germline-derived CDR1 and CDR2 are SEHNR and FQNEAQ (reference sequence). CDR3 length equals 16 residues. The DNA for the CDR3 is TGTGCTAGCAGCCCGGGGATAACGGTAGCCAAAAACATTCAGTACTTC. Residues: CASSPGITVAKNIQYF.

As for this clonotype: The germline gene is not matched at one end of the junction; a read error may be the cause. This chain joins TRBV6-5 and TRBJ1-5; D gene uncertain. The CDR3 loop spans 13 amino acids. Germline V gene sequence: CDR1 MNHEY, CDR2 SVGAGI. The chain's CDR3 is CTSSPGSTQPQHF. CDR3 DNA sequence: TGTACCAGCAGTCCCGGTTCCACTCAGCCCCAGCATTTT.

As concerns this clonotype: This may come from a read error, since a much larger clone is one base off. The chain employs TRBV12-3 or TRBV12-4 and TRBJ1-5; D is possibly TRBD1 (5 bases). The CDR3 totals 13 residues. V was trimmed by 10 bases and J by 7 bases, leaving 17 bases between them. CDR3 in DNA: TGTGCCACCTGCGCCGGGGCGGGGCAGCCCCAGCATTTT. It translates to CATCAGAGQPQHF.

The chain uses TRBV4-1 and TRBJ1-3; the D is unclear. Between the trimmed V and J ends, which lost 4 bases and 0 bases, there was a span of 10 bases. CDR3 size: 15 residues. CDR1 and CDR2 from the germline V gene are MGHRA and YSYEKL. CDR3 DNA sequence: TGCGCCAGCAGCCCAACCGGGAGCTCTGGAAACACCATATATTTT. This sequence encodes CASSPTGSSGNTIYF.